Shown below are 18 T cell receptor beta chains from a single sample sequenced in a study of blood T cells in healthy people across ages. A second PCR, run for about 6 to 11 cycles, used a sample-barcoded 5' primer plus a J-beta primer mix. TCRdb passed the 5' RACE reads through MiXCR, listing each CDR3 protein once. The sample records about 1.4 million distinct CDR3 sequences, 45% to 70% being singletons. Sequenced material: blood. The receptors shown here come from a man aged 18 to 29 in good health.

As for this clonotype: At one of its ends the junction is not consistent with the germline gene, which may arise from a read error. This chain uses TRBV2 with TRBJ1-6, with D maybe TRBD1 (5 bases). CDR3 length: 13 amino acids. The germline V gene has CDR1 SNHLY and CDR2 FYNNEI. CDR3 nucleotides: TGCGCTACGGACGAGGGGCTCGAATCACCCCTCCACTTT. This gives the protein CATDEGLESPLHF.

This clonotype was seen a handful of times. This chain's CDR3 is CASSRDRTSGDSYEQYF. DNA of the CDR3: TGCGCCAGCAGCCGGGACCGGACTAGCGGGGACTCCTACGAGCAGTACTTC. The chain is built from TRBV4-3 and TRBJ2-7, with 12 bases matching TRBD2. The CDR3 covers 17 residues. Germline V lookup: CDR1 LGHNA, CDR2 YSLEER. Trimming took 4 bases from V and 0 from J; bases not matched to a gene: 7.

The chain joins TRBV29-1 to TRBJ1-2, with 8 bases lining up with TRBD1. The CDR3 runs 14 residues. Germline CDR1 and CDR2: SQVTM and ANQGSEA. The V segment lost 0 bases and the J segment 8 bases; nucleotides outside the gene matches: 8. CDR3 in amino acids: CSVEEGGQGSGYTF. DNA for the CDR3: TGCAGCGTTGAAGAGGGCGGACAGGGAAGCGGCTACACCTTC.

CDR3 protein: CASRVRGGNQPQHF. For the CDR3, the DNA is TGTGCCAGCAGGGTCCGGGGGGGCAATCAGCCCCAGCATTTT. V is TRBV27 and J is TRBJ1-5, with D maybe TRBD1 (5 bases). V lost 6 bases to trimming and J lost 2 bases, with 11 bases between them. CDR3 size: 14 residues. The germline V gene has CDR1 MNHEY and CDR2 SMNVEV (reference sequence).

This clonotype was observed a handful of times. CDR3 sequence: CSARAGAEIAKNIQYF. CDR3 bases: TGCAGTGCTAGAGCGGGGGCCGAAATAGCCAAAAACATTCAGTACTTC. The chain combines TRBV20-1 with TRBJ2-4; D is tentatively TRBD1 or TRBD2 (6 bases each). Germline lookup yields CDR1 DFQATT and CDR2 SNEGSKA (reference sequence). This CDR3 has 16 residues. V gave up 1 base and J gave up 0 bases, with 13 bases separating them.

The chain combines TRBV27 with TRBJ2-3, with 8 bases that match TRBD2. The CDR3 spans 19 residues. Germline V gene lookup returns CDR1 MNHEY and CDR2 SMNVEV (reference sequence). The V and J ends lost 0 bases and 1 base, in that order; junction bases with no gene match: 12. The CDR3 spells CASSLSIGGGWAGTDTQYF. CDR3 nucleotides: TGTGCCAGCAGTTTATCGATTGGCGGGGGGTGGGCCGGCACAGATACGCAGTATTTT.

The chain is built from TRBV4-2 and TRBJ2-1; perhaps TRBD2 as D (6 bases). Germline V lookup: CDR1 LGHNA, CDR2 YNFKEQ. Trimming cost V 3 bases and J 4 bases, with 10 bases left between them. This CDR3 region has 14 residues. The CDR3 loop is CASSQWRGYNEQFF. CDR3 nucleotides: TGTGCCAGCAGCCAGTGGAGGGGATACAATGAGCAGTTCTTC.

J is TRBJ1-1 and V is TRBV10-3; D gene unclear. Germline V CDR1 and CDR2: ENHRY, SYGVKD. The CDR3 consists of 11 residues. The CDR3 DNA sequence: TGTGCTACCTTGATGGACACTGAAGCTTTCTTT. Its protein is CATLMDTEAFF.

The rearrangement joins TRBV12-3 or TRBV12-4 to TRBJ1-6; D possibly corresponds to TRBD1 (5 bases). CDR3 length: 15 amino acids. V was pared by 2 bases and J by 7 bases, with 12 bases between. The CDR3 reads CASSLLQVGNSPLHF. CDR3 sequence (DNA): TGTGCCAGCAGTTTATTACAGGTTGGAAATTCACCCCTCCACTTT.

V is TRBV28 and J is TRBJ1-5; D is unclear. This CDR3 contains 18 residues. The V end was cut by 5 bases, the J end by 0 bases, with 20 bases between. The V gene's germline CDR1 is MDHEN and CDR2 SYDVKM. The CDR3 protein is CASSPLAPAPNSNQPQHF. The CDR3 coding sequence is TGTGCCAGCAGTCCGCTAGCTCCGGCCCCGAATAGCAATCAGCCCCAGCATTTT.

The CDR3 here is CASSFIRDEQYF. The CDR3 nucleotides read TGCGCCAGCAGCTTTATCCGGGACGAGCAGTACTTC. The V and J genes are TRBV5-1 and TRBJ2-7; D gene uncertain. V lost 2 bases to trimming and J lost 5 bases, with 8 bases between them. From germline, CDR1 is SGHRS and CDR2 YFSETQ. The CDR3 is 12 amino acids.

CDR3 sequence reads: CSARVRGVLAEAFF. The CDR3 coding sequence is TGCAGTGCTAGAGTTCGTGGGGTACTGGCTGAAGCTTTCTTT. The chain has TRBV20-1 and TRBJ1-1; D gene uncertain. V lost 1 base, J lost 6 bases, and 15 bases lay in between. The CDR3 extends over 14 amino acids. Germline V lookup: CDR1 DFQATT, CDR2 SNEGSKA (reference sequence).

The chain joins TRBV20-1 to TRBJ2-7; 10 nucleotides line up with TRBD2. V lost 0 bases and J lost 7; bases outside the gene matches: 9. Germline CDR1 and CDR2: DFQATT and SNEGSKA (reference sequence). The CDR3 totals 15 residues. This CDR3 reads CSARDRLAGVREQYF. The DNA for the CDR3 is TGCAGTGCTAGAGATCGCCTAGCGGGAGTGAGGGAGCAGTACTTC.

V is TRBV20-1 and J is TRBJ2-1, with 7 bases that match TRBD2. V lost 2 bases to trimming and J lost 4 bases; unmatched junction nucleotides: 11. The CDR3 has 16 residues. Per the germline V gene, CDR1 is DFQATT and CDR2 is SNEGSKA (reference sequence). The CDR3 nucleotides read TGCAGTGCTAGACCTCCTCGCGGGAGCTCTTACAATGAGCAGTTCTTC. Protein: CSARPPRGSSYNEQFF.

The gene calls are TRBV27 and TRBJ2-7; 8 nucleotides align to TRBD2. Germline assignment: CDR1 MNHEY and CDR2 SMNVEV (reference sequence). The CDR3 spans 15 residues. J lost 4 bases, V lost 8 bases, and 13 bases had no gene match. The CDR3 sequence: CASGHRVREGYEQYF. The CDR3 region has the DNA TGTGCCAGCGGACACAGGGTTCGGGAGGGGTACGAGCAGTACTTC.

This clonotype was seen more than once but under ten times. DNA of the CDR3: TGTGCCAGCAGCCTAGGGTTCGGCACAGATACGCAGTATTTT. Residues: CASSLGFGTDTQYF. The chain recombines TRBV7-2 with TRBJ2-3, with no clear D. Trimming removed 5 bases at V and 1 base at J, with 10 bases between. CDR3 length: 14 amino acids. Germline V gene sequence: CDR1 SGHTA, CDR2 FQGNSA.

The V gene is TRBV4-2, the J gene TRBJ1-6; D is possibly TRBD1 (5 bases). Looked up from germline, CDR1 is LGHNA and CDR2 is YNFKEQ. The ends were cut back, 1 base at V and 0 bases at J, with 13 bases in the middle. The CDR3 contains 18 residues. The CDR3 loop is CASSQVGRESSYNSPLHF. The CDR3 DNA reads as TGTGCCAGCAGCCAAGTTGGCAGGGAGAGCTCCTATAATTCACCCCTCCACTTT.

CDR3 nucleotides: TGTGCCAGCTATCCCTCTGGGGCCAACGTCCTGACTTTC. The encoded protein is CASYPSGANVLTF. This rearrangement joins TRBV6-2 or TRBV6-3 to TRBJ2-6; no definite D call. The V end lost 8 bases, the J end lost 0 bases, and 5 bases lay between the germline ends. In germline, CDR1 is MNHEY, CDR2 SVGEGT. This CDR3 is built from 13 residues.